These 26 T cell receptor beta chains share one sample of origin, sequenced in a study of blood T cell repertoires in COVID-19. The method was immunoSEQ multiplex PCR; TCRdb's version includes in-frame clones alone and lacks a portion of them. The sample includes 200,000 to 250,000 clones, almost 85% of them seen just once. Sequencing was done on a sample of peripheral blood. All receptors come from a woman in her 70s with COVID-19, enrolled during active disease.

The gene calls are TRBV30 and TRBJ1-1, with 7 bases aligning to TRBD1. The V gene end was trimmed by 4 bases and the J gene end by 1 base; junction bases not matched to a gene: 3. The CDR3 has 13 amino acids. In germline, CDR1 is GTSNPN, CDR2 SVGIG (reference sequence). The CDR3 bases are TGTGCCTGGACGGGACAGCAGAACACTGAAGCTTTCTTT. This sequence encodes CAWTGQQNTEAFF. The full variable domain, in which reference TRBV30 and TRBJ1-1 provide the parts outside the CDR3, is SQTIHQWPATLVQPVGSPLSLECTVEGTSNPNLYWYRQAAGRGLQLLFYSVGIGQISSEVPQNLSASRPQDRQFILSSKKLLLSDSGFYLCAWTGQQNTEAFFGQGTRLTVV.

The chain carries TRBV7-9 and TRBJ1-3; a weak D match, TRBD1 (5 bases). Germline V gene sequence: CDR1 SEHNR, CDR2 FQNEAQ (reference sequence). CDR3 length equals 15 residues. V lost 4 bases and J 2 bases, leaving 12 bases between the germline ends. CDR3 region: CASSSPAGAGNTIYF. In DNA form, the CDR3 reads TGTGCCAGCAGCTCCCCCGCGGGGGCTGGAAACACCATATATTTT.

In DNA, the CDR3 is TGTGCCAGCAGCAGAATGAACACTGAAGCTTTCTTT. This sequence encodes CASSRMNTEAFF. The chain joins TRBV28 to TRBJ1-1; D remains ambiguous. V lost 6 bases and J 0 bases, leaving 5 bases between the germline ends. This CDR3 is 12 amino acids long. The germline CDR1 and CDR2 sequences are MDHEN and SYDVKM.

The rearrangement uses TRBV7-3 and TRBJ1-2; 10 bases fit TRBD1. The V gene's germline CDR1 is SGHTA and CDR2 FQGTGA. The CDR3 has 14 amino acids. Trimming removed 5 bases from V and 4 bases from J; junction bases left unmatched: 4. In DNA form, the CDR3 reads TGTGCCAGCAGCACGACAGGGGGCGGCTATGGCTACACCTTC. It yields the protein CASSTTGGGYGYTF.

The genes are TRBV9 and TRBJ2-1; D possibly corresponds to TRBD1 (6 bases). Germline CDR1 and CDR2: SGDLS and YYNGEE. V was shortened by 2 bases and J by 4 bases, with 13 bases between the two germline ends. The CDR3 runs 15 residues. The CDR3 loop is CASSVSQDRYNEQFF. The CDR3 bases are TGTGCCAGCAGCGTGAGCCAGGACAGATACAATGAGCAGTTCTTC. The full variable domain, with the rest looked up from reference TRBV9 and TRBJ2-1, is DSGVTQTPKHLITATGQRVTLRCSPRSGDLSVYWYQQSLDQGLQFLIQYYNGEERAKGNILERFSAQQFPDLHSELNLSSLELGDSALYFCASSVSQDRYNEQFFGPGTRLTVL.

The V and J genes are TRBV25-1 and TRBJ1-1; no clear D. This CDR3 comprises 14 residues. Germline lookup yields CDR1 MGHDK and CDR2 SYGVNS. Trimming took off 2 bases at V and 4 bases at J, with 11 bases between the two ends. The CDR3 is CASSERIRGTEAFF. The CDR3 nucleotides read TGTGCCAGCAGTGAAAGGATCCGGGGCACTGAAGCTTTCTTT. Combining the CDR3 with reference TRBV25-1 and TRBJ1-1 gives the whole variable domain EADIYQTPRYLVIGTGKKITLECSQTMGHDKMYWYQQDPGMELHLIHYSYGVNSTEKGDLSSESTVSRIRTEHFPLTLESARPSHTSQYLCASSERIRGTEAFFGQGTRLTVV.

The gene calls are TRBV11-2 and TRBJ2-3; 8 bases are a match to TRBD2. This CDR3 region has 16 residues. After removal of 7 bases from V and 0 bases from J, the junction contained 9 bases not matched to a gene. Looked up from germline, CDR1 is SGHAT and CDR2 is FQNNGV. The CDR3 sequence: CASTREGGRSTDTQYF. CDR3 nucleotide sequence: TGTGCCAGCACCCGGGAGGGGGGGCGTAGCACAGATACGCAGTATTTT.

The chain combines TRBV19 with TRBJ1-5, with 11 positions matching TRBD1. The CDR3 contains 17 residues. The J segment lost 4 bases and the V segment lost 3 bases, leaving 8 bases of the junction unmatched. Looked up from germline, CDR1 is LNHDA and CDR2 is SQIVND (reference sequence). CDR3 in DNA: TGTGCCAGTAGTATTACCCGGACAGGGGGCGATAATCAGCCCCAGCATTTT. This codes for CASSITRTGGDNQPQHF.

This chain connects TRBV10-1 to TRBJ2-5, with 7 bases matching TRBD2. CDR1 is WNHNN and CDR2 is SYGVQD in the germline V gene (reference sequence). The CDR3 runs to 14 residues. The J segment lost 3 bases and the V segment lost 3 bases, leaving 4 bases of the junction unmatched. CDR3 region: CASSDTLAEETQYF. The CDR3 bases are TGCGCCAGCAGTGATACCCTAGCGGAAGAGACCCAGTACTTC.

This chain links TRBV12-3 or TRBV12-4 with TRBJ1-1, with 9 nucleotides matching TRBD1. The V and J ends lost 6 bases and 5 bases, in that order; junction bases with no gene match: 4. The CDR3 extends over 13 amino acids. The chain's CDR3 is CASRKQGATEAFF. CDR3 nucleotide sequence: TGTGCCAGCAGGAAACAGGGGGCAACTGAAGCTTTCTTT.

The chain joins TRBV3-1 (or the pseudogene TRBV3-2) to TRBJ2-5; 7 positions match TRBD1. Germline V CDR1 and CDR2: LGHDT, YNNKEL (reference sequence). V was clipped by 3 bases and J by 3 bases; unmatched bases: 7. This CDR3 is built from 15 residues. The CDR3 reads CASSQGPTGKETQYF. For the CDR3, the DNA is TGTGCCAGCAGCCAGGGCCCGACAGGGAAAGAGACCCAGTACTTC.

The chain couples TRBV28 to TRBJ1-2; TRBD1 might be the D (6 bases). This CDR3 spans 15 amino acids. Germline V gene sequence: CDR1 MDHEN, CDR2 SYDVKM. Trimming shortened V by 6 bases and J by 3 bases, and 17 bases separated the two germline ends. The CDR3: CASSRQGRRYYGYTF. Here the CDR3 DNA reads TGTGCCAGCAGCCGCCAGGGGCGCCGTTACTATGGCTACACCTTC.

In the case of this clone: A read error may produce the germline difference seen at one junction end. V and J are TRBV24-1 and TRBJ2-3; 7 nucleotides agree with TRBD1. Per the germline V gene, CDR1 is KGHDR and CDR2 is SFDVKD. This CDR3 region has 12 residues. The CDR3 is CATSDYRGRQDF. CDR3 in DNA: TGTGCCACCAGTGATTATAGGGGGCGCCAGGATTTT.

V usage is TRBV18 and J usage is TRBJ1-3; D not resolved. Trimming shortened V by 4 bases and J by 1 base, and 11 bases separated the two germline ends. Germline CDR1 and CDR2: KGHSH and LQKENI. CDR3 length: 15 residues. For the CDR3, the DNA is TGTGCCAGCTCACAAGGACTGGAATCTGGAAACACCATATATTTT. Amino acids: CASSQGLESGNTIYF.

This sequence joins TRBV7-2 and TRBJ2-5, with 7 positions matching TRBD2. The V gene's germline CDR1 is SGHTA and CDR2 FQGNSA. The CDR3 has 16 amino acids. The junction had 14 bases not matched to a gene; V was cut back by 3 bases and J by 7 bases. The chain's CDR3 is CASSLFGGRQKGTQYF. The CDR3, as DNA: TGTGCCAGCAGCTTGTTCGGCGGGAGACAAAAAGGGACCCAGTACTTC.

The V and J genes are TRBV27 and TRBJ2-5; the D gene is possibly TRBD2 (5 bases). CDR1 is MNHEY, CDR2 SMNVEV, per germline (reference sequence). The CDR3 spans 14 residues. V was pared by 3 bases and J by 6 bases, with 14 bases between. For the CDR3, the DNA is TGTGCCAGCAGTTTCGACTACTCATCAAAGACCCAGTACTTC. Translated, it gives CASSFDYSSKTQYF.

The V gene is TRBV6-2 or TRBV6-3, the J gene TRBJ1-5, with 7 bases that match TRBD1. Germline V gene sequence: CDR1 MNHEY, CDR2 SVGEGT. V was pared by 6 bases and J by 7 bases, with 9 bases of the junction left unmatched. This CDR3 has 14 residues. CDR3 sequence reads: CASSPNRGHQPQHF. The CDR3 region has the DNA TGTGCCAGCAGCCCAAACAGGGGTCACCAGCCCCAGCATTTT.

The chain carries TRBV5-1 and TRBJ1-6; the match to TRBD1 covers 10 bases. V was pared by 0 bases and J by 8 bases, with 2 bases of the junction left unmatched. This CDR3 is 15 amino acids long. Germline-derived CDR1 and CDR2 are SGHRS and YFSETQ. CDR3 sequence: CASSLGQGAYSPLHF. The CDR3, as DNA: TGCGCCAGCAGCTTGGGACAGGGGGCATATTCACCCCTCCACTTT.

The genes are TRBV5-1 and TRBJ1-5; unclear D gene. The V end was cut by 2 bases, the J end by 7 bases, with 16 bases between. This CDR3 has 15 amino acids. Germline V gene lookup returns CDR1 SGHRS and CDR2 YFSETQ. CDR3 sequence (DNA): TGCGCCAGCAGCTTCGACCCCGGAGGAAGGCAGCCCCAGCATTTT. Residues: CASSFDPGGRQPQHF. The full variable domain, with the rest looked up from reference TRBV5-1 and TRBJ1-5, is KAGVTQTPRYLIKTRGQQVTLSCSPISGHRSVSWYQQTPGQGLQFLFEYFSETQRNKGNFPGRFSGRQFSNSRSEMNVSTLELGDSALYLCASSFDPGGRQPQHFGDGTRLSIL.

The chain joins TRBV3-1 (or the pseudogene TRBV3-2) to TRBJ2-7, with D hard to call. Between the trimmed V and J ends, which lost 4 bases and 0 bases, there was a span of 10 bases. Germline loops: CDR1 LGHDT, CDR2 YNNKEL (reference sequence). This CDR3 has 14 amino acids. CDR3 region: CASSRSEVSYEQYF. The CDR3 DNA reads as TGTGCCAGCAGCCGGTCTGAGGTCTCCTACGAGCAGTACTTC.

The chain couples TRBV7-3 to TRBJ2-2, with TRBD2 matching over 10 bases. The CDR3 is 16 residues long. V was pared by 7 bases and J by 7 bases, with 12 bases of the junction left unmatched. Germline V lookup: CDR1 SGHTA, CDR2 FQGTGA. The CDR3 DNA reads TGTGCCAGCACCTCAGGACTAGCGGAGGGAAGCGGGGAGCTGTTTTTT. It encodes CASTSGLAEGSGELFF. The full variable domain, with the rest looked up from reference TRBV7-3 and TRBJ2-2, is GAGVSQTPSNKVTEKGKYVELRCDPISGHTALYWYRQSLGQGPEFLIYFQGTGAADDSGLPNDRFFAVRPEGSVSTLKIQRTERGDSAVYLCASTSGLAEGSGELFFGEGSRLTVL.

The rearrangement uses TRBV4-2 and TRBJ1-4, with 8 bases fitting TRBD1. V shed 3 bases and J 8 bases; nucleotides not matched to a gene: 5. This CDR3 has 14 residues. Germline-derived CDR1 and CDR2 are LGHNA and YNFKEQ. Written as DNA, the CDR3 is TGTGCCAGCAGCCAGCCACAGGGGGACGAAAAACTGTTTTTT. It is translated as CASSQPQGDEKLFF.

The gene calls are TRBV4-1 and TRBJ2-1; 11 bases are a match to TRBD2. Trimming took 0 bases from V and 0 from J; bases not matched to a gene: 4. This CDR3 spans 18 amino acids. Germline assignment: CDR1 MGHRA and CDR2 YSYEKL. This CDR3 is CASSQDLSGRASYNEQFF. As DNA, the CDR3 is TGCGCCAGCAGCCAAGATCTTAGCGGGAGGGCCTCCTACAATGAGCAGTTCTTC.

CDR3 loop: CASTLNTGELFF. CDR3 DNA: TGTGCCAGCACCCTGAACACCGGGGAGCTGTTTTTT. The J gene is TRBJ2-2, the V gene TRBV2; D call uncertain. Trimming cost V 7 bases and J 1 base, with 4 bases left between them. This CDR3 has 12 amino acids. Germline V lookup: CDR1 SNHLY, CDR2 FYNNEI. Looking up the rest from reference TRBV2 and TRBJ2-2 gives the full variable domain: EPEVTQTPSHQVTQMGQEVILRCVPISNHLYFYWYRQILGQKVEFLVSFYNNEISEKSEIFDDQFSVERPDGSNFTLKIRSTKLEDSAMYFCASTLNTGELFFGEGSRLTVL.

The chain joins TRBV11-2 to TRBJ1-2; 9 bases line up with TRBD1. CDR3 length equals 13 residues. The V segment lost 5 bases and the J segment 8 bases; nucleotides outside the gene matches: 6. Germline V gives CDR1 SGHAT, CDR2 FQNNGV. CDR3 sequence (DNA): TGTGCCAGCAGCGCGGGACAGGGAGGGGGCTACACCTTC. Its protein product is CASSAGQGGGYTF.

The chain is built from TRBV5-4 and TRBJ2-7, with 7 bases fitting TRBD1. The CDR3 contains 13 residues. Germline V gene lookup returns CDR1 SGHNT and CDR2 YYREEE (reference sequence). V was clipped by 3 bases and J by 2 bases; unmatched bases: 2. For the CDR3, the DNA is TGTGCCAGCAGCTCCGGGACAGCCTACGAGCAGTACTTC. As protein: CASSSGTAYEQYF.